The source of this TCR beta chain is a study of OX40 agonist ivuxolimab in advanced cancers. In the study overall: Three individuals attained partial responses, comprising one hepatocellular carcinoma case and two cutaneous melanoma cases.

Libraries were prepared by immunoSEQ multiplex PCR; TCRdb keeps only in-frame clonotypes and omits some of them. This table has around 95,000 clones, around 87% appearing once. Germline V lookup: CDR1 SEHNR, CDR2 FQNEAQ (reference sequence). The CDR3 is made up of 16 amino acids. V lost 5 bases and J lost 4; bases outside the gene matches: 11. The sequence derives from an adult with an advanced solid tumor such as melanoma, head and neck, liver or kidney cancer. The chain recombines TRBV7-9 with TRBJ2-1; 7 bases match TRBD2. The sample consisted of CD4+ or CD8+ T cells sorted from blood, taken in a trial of the OX40 agonist ivuxolimab. This chain's CDR3 is CASSLPGLLIYNEQFF. The DNA for the CDR3 is TGTGCCAGCAGCCTCCCGGGACTACTAATTTACAATGAGCAGTTCTTC.